Detailed here is one T cell receptor (beta chain). Its antigen is as yet unknown. Data came from immunoSEQ multiplex PCR; TCRdb stores just in-frame clones and leaves some out. The sample has about 120,000 clones, over 75% seen once. This sample was included in a study of T cell responses to AZD1222 COVID-19 vaccine. Study-wide results and caveats: Clonal diversity was possibly underestimated; the donors were predominantly white British and more often female. Spike was spanned by vaccine-associated CD4 TCRs, with dominance at 160-218 and 743-854. Every sample of the repertoires postdated the peak T cell response. Increases in Spike-specific TCR breadth and depth were seen after two AZD1222 doses.

The receptor's source is an adult who received the MenACWY meningococcal vaccine as a control. The sample consisted of peripheral blood, taken 28 days after the second dose of the MenACWY control vaccine.

DNA of the CDR3: TGTGCCAGCTCCCCTGGGACAGGGGGCGTCGGCACTGAAGCTTTCTTT. Protein sequence: CASSPGTGGVGTEAFF. This rearrangement joins TRBV18 to TRBJ1-1, with 12 bases lining up with TRBD1. The V segment lost 6 bases and the J segment 4 bases; nucleotides outside the gene matches: 9. This CDR3 is built from 16 residues. CDR1 is KGHSH, CDR2 LQKENI, per germline. The full variable domain, its missing parts supplied by reference TRBV18 and TRBJ1-1, is NAGVMQNPRHLVRRRGQEARLRCSPMKGHSHVYWYRQLPEEGLKFMVYLQKENIIDESGMPKERFSAEFPKEGPSILRIQQVVRGDSAAYFCASSPGTGGVGTEAFFGQGTRLTVV.